This T cell receptor (beta chain) was profiled in a study of T-cell memory formation after mild COVID-19 (dated by TCRdb to the early 2020s). General notes on the study: TCR sequence clusters from the two donors were found to be largely donor specific. In a couple of donors, T-cell clones that expanded and contracted after mild COVID-19 were tracked by sequencing TCRalpha and TCRbeta repertoires over time. The cohort comprised two young, previously healthy adult volunteers, one female and one male.

The sample was run on an Illumina NovaSeq 6000. TCRalpha and TCRbeta cDNA libraries were constructed by 5'RACE with constant-segment primers, with sample barcodes and unique molecular identifiers being introduced. RNA was extracted from every sample with Trizol reagent. Library amplification was performed in two PCR steps, and a second sample barcode and Illumina TruSeq adapters were introduced in the second step. Sequencing of the libraries was done on an Illumina NovaSeq, producing 2 x 150 bp paired-end reads. Turning to the authors' computational methods: Reads were demultiplexed and collapsed into UMI-guided consensus sequences with migec v1.2.7. Using mixcr v2.1.11, UMI consensuses were aligned to TRA and TRB V and J templates and then assembled into clonotypes. A clonotype was counted as expanded or contracted only when both edgeR and NoisET called the clonotype significant, with the noise models trained on biological replicates. For edgeR calls, the thresholds were a false discovery rate-adjusted p below 0.01 and a log2 fold-change of 1. As an exploratory analysis of dynamics, max-normalized trajectories of the 1000 most abundant clonotypes were examined with PCA combined with hierarchical clustering. Separately sequenced CD4+ and CD8+ repertoires were used to assign a CD4 or CD8 phenotype to each responding clone. TCRdb cleaned the public reads at Q25 with fastp, built clones with MiXCR and kept in-frame beta chains. Identical CDR3 protein sequences are pooled into one entry, listed with their most common genes and DNA. V and J calls and clone size were set by TCRdb, not the authors. A total of about 250,000 distinct CDR3 sequences appear in this sample, roughly 18% of them only once. The leading ten clones occupy more than 20% of the sample.

This clonotype has only a few counts. Its antigen specificity is not known. Per-base quality was not reported, and no clone a single base away is much larger than it. The germline V gene yields SNHLY for CDR1 and FYNNEI for CDR2. Deletion took 3 bases off V and 7 bases off J, with a span of 16 bases between the germline ends. The CDR3 runs 15 amino acids, cysteine and phenylalanine included. Only the CDR3 part of the read is kept: 45 bases, read in frame from the first base. Study-wide findings and limitations: The second-wave clones that peaked on day 37 were not confirmed to be SARS-CoV-2 specific. The detection of some responding clones in pre-infection memory suggests that pre-existing cross-reactive memory T cells joined the SARS-CoV-2 response. Only a couple of mild cases were covered in the study, and larger cohorts including severe cases with pre-infection samples were considered necessary. Contracting CD4+ clones appeared mostly in the CM and EM memory subsets, whereas CD8+ clones were enriched in EMRA. Balanced CD4/CD8 phenotypes were observed for clones contracting from day 15 to 85, whereas a bias towards CD4+ was observed for a second wave of clones expanding from day 15 to 37.

Ficoll-Paque density gradient centrifugation was used to isolate PBMCs. The TCR was taken from a man younger than 35 who had mild COVID-19 (a few samples of this study predate the infection). The sample titles of this study are shuffled in the database, so cell type and time point are left out; the donor was told from shared clones. Sequencing was performed on PBMCs or a T cell subset sorted from them (not recorded which). The sequence links TRBV2 to TRBJ1-5; the D gene cannot be named for sure. CDR3 reads: CASSDATDPYQPQHF. The base sequence is TGTGCCAGCAGTGATGCAACAGATCCTTACCAGCCCCAGCATTTT.